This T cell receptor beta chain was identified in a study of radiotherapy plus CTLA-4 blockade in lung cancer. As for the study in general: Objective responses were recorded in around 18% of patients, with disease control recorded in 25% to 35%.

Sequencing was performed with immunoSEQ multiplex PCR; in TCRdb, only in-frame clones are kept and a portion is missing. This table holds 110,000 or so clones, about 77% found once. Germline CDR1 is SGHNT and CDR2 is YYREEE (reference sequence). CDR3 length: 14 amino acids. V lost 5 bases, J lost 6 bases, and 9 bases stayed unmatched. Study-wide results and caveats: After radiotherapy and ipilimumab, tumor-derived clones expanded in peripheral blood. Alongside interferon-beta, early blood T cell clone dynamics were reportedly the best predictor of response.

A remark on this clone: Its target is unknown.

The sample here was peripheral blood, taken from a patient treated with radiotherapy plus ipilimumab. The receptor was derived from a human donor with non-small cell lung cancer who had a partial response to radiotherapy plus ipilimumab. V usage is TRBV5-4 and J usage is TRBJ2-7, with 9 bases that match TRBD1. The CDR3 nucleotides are TGTGCCAGCAGTTCCGGGACAGGGAGTAGCGAGCAGTACTTC. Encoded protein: CASSSGTGSSEQYF.